Below, 30 T cell receptor beta chains from the same sample are listed, as sequenced in a study of blood T cell repertoires in COVID-19. Assay used: immunoSEQ multiplex PCR; TCRdb lists only in-frame clones, some missing. The sample lists about 200,000 clones, 70% to 90% seen once, with 4.4% in the top ten. Material for sequencing was peripheral blood. Receptor source: a man aged 50-59 years with acute or convalescent COVID-19.

This chain joins TRBV27 and TRBJ1-6, with TRBD1 matching 11 bases. The CDR3 totals 18 residues. The V gene's germline CDR1 is MNHEY and CDR2 SMNVEV (reference sequence). V lost 3 bases to trimming and J lost 7 bases; unmatched junction nucleotides: 11. DNA of the CDR3: TGTGCCAGCAGTTTTCCGCCAAGGACAGGGGGCGGAAATTCACCCCTCCACTTT. It is translated as CASSFPPRTGGGNSPLHF.

V and J are TRBV25-1 and TRBJ1-6; 11 nucleotides line up with TRBD1. Germline assignment: CDR1 MGHDK and CDR2 SYGVNS. V was pared by 0 bases and J by 14 bases, with 9 bases of the junction left unmatched. This CDR3 has 16 residues. Here the CDR3 reads CASSEYVGTGGSSLHF. The CDR3 DNA follows: TGTGCCAGCAGTGAATACGTGGGGACAGGGGGTTCTTCCCTCCACTTT.

This clone was seen a few times. This chain joins TRBV3-1 (or the pseudogene TRBV3-2) and TRBJ2-7; TRBD1 aligns across 7 bases. Germline-derived CDR1 and CDR2 are LGHDT and YNNKEL (reference sequence). CDR3 length: 13 residues. The junction had 3 bases not matched to a gene; V was cut back by 0 bases and J by 7 bases. The CDR3 protein is CASSQETGWEQYF. CDR3 sequence (DNA): TGTGCCAGCAGCCAAGAGACAGGGTGGGAGCAGTACTTC.

The chain combines TRBV9 with TRBJ1-1; 10 bases are shared with TRBD1. The CDR3 sequence is 13 residues long. Trimming cost V 0 bases and J 10 bases; bases outside gene matches: 3. Per germline, CDR1 SGDLS and CDR2 YYNGEE. The CDR3 spells CASSVDRTGGAFF. The DNA for the CDR3 is TGTGCCAGCAGCGTAGATAGGACAGGGGGAGCTTTCTTT.

The chain recombines TRBV11-2 with TRBJ2-7, with D possibly matching TRBD1 (6 bases). CDR3 length: 13 amino acids. The V gene's germline CDR1 is SGHAT and CDR2 FQNNGV. V gave up 4 bases and J gave up 4 bases, with 11 bases separating them. For the CDR3, the DNA is TGTGCCAGCAGCTCGGACAGAAGGTACGAGCAGTACTTC. As protein: CASSSDRRYEQYF.

The V and J genes are TRBV6-5 and TRBJ1-2; no reliable D call. This CDR3 is 14 amino acids long. The germline V gene has CDR1 MNHEY and CDR2 SVGAGI. V gave up 6 bases and J gave up 4 bases, with 15 bases separating them. CDR3 sequence: CASSPLGGIYGYTF. CDR3 bases: TGTGCCAGCAGCCCCTTAGGAGGGATCTATGGCTACACCTTC.

V gene TRBV29-1 combines with J gene TRBJ1-2, with D unresolved. Germline CDR1 and CDR2: SQVTM and ANQGSEA. Trimming shortened V by 4 bases and J by 0 bases, and 6 bases separated the two germline ends. This CDR3 is built from 12 residues. CDR3 sequence (DNA): TGCAGCGTTGGGGCAGCTAACTATGGCTACACCTTC. It encodes CSVGAANYGYTF.

The chain is built from TRBV2 and TRBJ1-4; TRBD1 agrees at 10 bases. Germline CDR1 and CDR2: SNHLY and FYNNEI. The junction had 7 bases not matched to a gene; V was cut back by 9 bases and J by 3 bases. The CDR3 sequence is 15 residues long. The CDR3 is CASGTGVSANEKLFF. CDR3 sequence (DNA): TGTGCCAGTGGGACAGGGGTGTCGGCTAATGAAAAACTGTTTTTT. Combining the CDR3 with reference TRBV2 and TRBJ1-4 gives the whole variable domain EPEVTQTPSHQVTQMGQEVILRCVPISNHLYFYWYRQILGQKVEFLVSFYNNEISEKSEIFDDQFSVERPDGSNFTLKIRSTKLEDSAMYFCASGTGVSANEKLFFGSGTQLSVL.

This rearrangement joins TRBV5-5 to TRBJ2-7; D is ambiguous. CDR1 is SGHKS, CDR2 YYEKEE, per germline (reference sequence). V shed 1 base and J shed 4 bases, with 6 bases lying between them. CDR3 length equals 12 residues. The CDR3 DNA reads TGTGCCAGCAGCTTGATGAGTTACGAGCAGTACTTC. It yields the protein CASSLMSYEQYF.

The CDR3 region has the DNA TGTGCCAGCAGCCGCGACAGGGGGCTTGAAAAACTGTTTTTT. It yields the protein CASSRDRGLEKLFF. The chain carries TRBV5-4 and TRBJ1-4, with 10 bases lining up with TRBD1. The CDR3 consists of 14 residues. J was trimmed by 7 bases and V by 4 bases; bases with no gene match: 4. From germline, CDR1 is SGHNT and CDR2 YYREEE (reference sequence). The full variable domain, in which reference TRBV5-4 and TRBJ1-4 provide the parts outside the CDR3, is ETGVTQSPTHLIKTRGQQVTLRCSSQSGHNTVSWYQQALGQGPQFIFQYYREEENGRGNFPPRFSGLQFPNYSSELNVNALELDDSALYLCASSRDRGLEKLFFGSGTQLSVL.

V is TRBV6-6 and J is TRBJ1-1; 11 nucleotides match TRBD1. V was clipped by 7 bases and J by 7 bases; unmatched bases: 5. This CDR3 comprises 13 residues. Germline V gene lookup returns CDR1 MNHNY and CDR2 SVGAGI (reference sequence). CDR3 sequence reads: CASIPGQGDEAFF. The CDR3 nucleotides read TGTGCCAGCATTCCGGGACAGGGGGATGAAGCTTTCTTT.

V is TRBV6-5 and J is TRBJ1-5; unclear D gene. This CDR3 is 13 amino acids long. The ends were cut back, 10 bases at V and 0 bases at J, with 10 bases in the middle. The germline V gene has CDR1 MNHEY and CDR2 SVGAGI. The CDR3 here is CATKRDSNQPQHF. The CDR3, as DNA: TGTGCCACCAAGAGGGATAGCAATCAGCCCCAGCATTTT.

This chain links TRBV2 with TRBJ1-5, with D possibly being TRBD1 (5 bases). CDR3 length: 12 amino acids. The V and J ends lost 6 bases and 5 bases respectively, with 8 bases between them. Looked up from germline, CDR1 is SNHLY and CDR2 is FYNNEI. The CDR3 nucleotides read TGTGCCAGCAGAGGAGGGGATCAGCCCCAGCATTTT. Protein sequence: CASRGGDQPQHF.

CDR3 sequence: CASSWDSRLSNQPQHF. Written as DNA, the CDR3 is TGTGCCAGCAGTTGGGACAGTAGACTAAGCAATCAGCCCCAGCATTTT. The chain couples TRBV6-5 to TRBJ1-5; 7 bases align to TRBD1. Germline CDR1 is MNHEY and CDR2 is SVGAGI. The CDR3 has 16 amino acids. V dropped 4 bases and J dropped 1; count of bases not matched to a gene: 7.

V and J are TRBV5-1 and TRBJ1-2; the match to TRBD1 covers 7 bases. From germline, CDR1 is SGHRS and CDR2 YFSETQ. J gave up 4 bases and V 3 bases, and 9 bases lay outside the gene matches. The CDR3 length is 15 residues. In nucleotides, the CDR3 is TGCGCCAGCAGCTCTACACCGGGACAGATCTATGGCTACACCTTC. Protein product: CASSSTPGQIYGYTF.

The chain recombines TRBV5-1 with TRBJ1-4; D remains unclear. Germline V gene sequence: CDR1 SGHRS, CDR2 YFSETQ. V lost 4 bases to trimming and J lost 0 bases, with 10 bases between them. The CDR3 spans 15 residues. CDR3 protein: CASSPESATNEKLFF. The CDR3 DNA follows: TGCGCCAGCAGCCCCGAGAGTGCAACTAATGAAAAACTGTTTTTT.

The V gene is TRBV7-9, the J gene TRBJ1-2; no clear D. This CDR3 region has 11 residues. In germline, CDR1 is SEHNR, CDR2 FQNEAQ (reference sequence). V shed 7 bases and J shed 4 bases, with 7 bases lying between them. The CDR3 DNA sequence: TGTGCCAGCACCCCGCGCTATGGCTACACCTTC. Protein: CASTPRYGYTF.

The chain uses TRBV18 and TRBJ2-5; D is ambiguous. Germline V lookup: CDR1 KGHSH, CDR2 LQKENI. The V gene lost 0 bases and the J gene lost 3 bases, with 8 bases spanning the gap. The CDR3 sequence is 14 residues long. CDR3 DNA: TGTGCCAGCTCACCACCGAGTCTTAAAGAGACCCAGTACTTC. Encoded protein: CASSPPSLKETQYF.

This chain uses TRBV18 with TRBJ1-2; a weak D match, TRBD1 (5 bases). This CDR3 contains 12 residues. Per germline, CDR1 KGHSH and CDR2 LQKENI. V lost 3 bases and J 7 bases, leaving 9 bases between the germline ends. The CDR3 DNA follows: TGTGCCAGCTCACCCCCCGGGGGTGGCTACACCTTC. This gives the protein CASSPPGGGYTF.

This clone appeared once. The chain has TRBV27 and TRBJ2-1; D unclear. The CDR3 runs to 13 residues. Germline CDR1 MNHEY, CDR2 SMNVEV (reference sequence). Trimming removed 6 bases at V and 10 bases at J, with 16 bases between. This CDR3 reads CASSPRPFGEQFF. CDR3 sequence (DNA): TGTGCCAGCAGCCCCAGGCCCTTTGGGGAGCAGTTCTTC.

This clone was seen a handful of times. The CDR3: CASSLSLQRGGGWRSPLHF. The CDR3, as DNA: TGCGCCAGCAGCTTATCCCTTCAGAGAGGTGGTGGGTGGAGGTCACCCCTCCACTTT. This chain links TRBV5-1 with TRBJ1-6, with D unclear. CDR3 length: 19 residues. The germline V gene has CDR1 SGHRS and CDR2 YFSETQ. Trimming cost V 2 bases and J 10 bases, with 28 bases left between them.

V usage is TRBV18 and J usage is TRBJ1-1; TRBD1 agrees at 7 bases. V dropped 3 bases and J dropped 2; count of bases not matched to a gene: 6. Germline values: CDR1 KGHSH, CDR2 LQKENI. The length of the CDR3 is 15 residues. CDR3 nucleotides: TGTGCCAGCTCACCGGCGACAGGGTCTAACACTGAAGCTTTCTTT. Its protein is CASSPATGSNTEAFF.

The chain couples TRBV18 to TRBJ1-5, with D maybe TRBD1 (6 bases). Germline V gene sequence: CDR1 KGHSH, CDR2 LQKENI. The CDR3 runs to 16 residues. Trimming took 3 bases from V and 0 from J, leaving 12 bases between them. DNA of the CDR3: TGTGCCAGCTCACCCGGGACAAGCATTAGCAATCAGCCCCAGCATTTT. Amino acid sequence: CASSPGTSISNQPQHF.

The genes are TRBV5-1 and TRBJ2-3, with a weak D call TRBD1 (5 bases). V was trimmed by 4 bases and J by 2 bases, leaving 14 bases between them. CDR3 length: 15 amino acids. Germline V gene data show CDR1 as SGHRS and CDR2 as YFSETQ. In nucleotides, the CDR3 is TGCGCCAGCAGCCCAAAAACAGGCTACACAGATACGCAGTATTTT. This gives the protein CASSPKTGYTDTQYF. Full variable domain (outside the CDR3, taken from reference TRBV5-1 and TRBJ2-3): KAGVTQTPRYLIKTRGQQVTLSCSPISGHRSVSWYQQTPGQGLQFLFEYFSETQRNKGNFPGRFSGRQFSNSRSEMNVSTLELGDSALYLCASSPKTGYTDTQYFGPGTRLTVL.

The V call is TRBV9, the J call TRBJ2-7, with TRBD2 matching 7 bases. V shed 3 bases, J shed 7 bases, and the junction held 7 bases outside the gene matches. This CDR3 region has 13 residues. The germline V gene has CDR1 SGDLS and CDR2 YYNGEE. The CDR3 nucleotides are TGTGCCAGCAGCGAGAGGAGAGCGGGAGAGCAGTACTTC. Protein sequence: CASSERRAGEQYF.

This chain uses TRBV19 with TRBJ1-1, with D maybe TRBD1 (5 bases). V lost 3 bases and J lost 11, with 10 bases in between. From germline, CDR1 is LNHDA and CDR2 SQIVND (reference sequence). The length of the CDR3 is 11 residues. The CDR3 region is CASSIPGEAFF. In DNA form, the CDR3 reads TGTGCCAGTAGTATTCCGGGGGAGGCTTTCTTT.

The rearrangement uses TRBV2 and TRBJ1-4, with D perhaps matching TRBD1 (6 bases). Looked up from germline, CDR1 is SNHLY and CDR2 is FYNNEI. The CDR3 has 15 residues. Trimming stripped 6 bases from V and 1 base from J, with 12 bases between. CDR3 DNA: TGTGCCAGCAGCTCCCAACAGGGAACTAATGAAAAACTGTTTTTT. Translated, it gives CASSSQQGTNEKLFF.

V usage is TRBV6-5 and J usage is TRBJ1-1; no firm D call. Trimming removed 6 bases from V and 0 bases from J, with 8 bases in between. The CDR3 spans 13 residues. In germline, CDR1 is MNHEY, CDR2 SVGAGI. The CDR3 here is CASSRTVNTEAFF. The CDR3 DNA reads as TGTGCCAGCAGCCGAACAGTGAACACTGAAGCTTTCTTT.

J is TRBJ2-1 and V is TRBV20-1; the D gene is possibly TRBD1 (5 bases). Between the trimmed V and J ends, which lost 3 bases and 10 bases, there was a span of 16 bases. Germline-derived CDR1 and CDR2 are DFQATT and SNEGSKA (reference sequence). This CDR3 contains 13 residues. CDR3: CSASLWQGLEQFF. The DNA of the CDR3 is TGCAGTGCTAGTTTATGGCAGGGTTTGGAGCAGTTCTTC.

The V call is TRBV2, the J call TRBJ2-2; D is unclear. The germline V gene encodes CDR1 SNHLY and CDR2 FYNNEI. V dropped 4 bases and J dropped 3 bases, with 6 bases sitting between them. This CDR3 is 13 amino acids long. CDR3 sequence reads: CASSALDTGELFF. CDR3 DNA: TGTGCCAGCAGTGCTCTAGACACCGGGGAGCTGTTTTTT. Together with reference TRBV2 and TRBJ2-2, the CDR3 gives the full variable domain: EPEVTQTPSHQVTQMGQEVILRCVPISNHLYFYWYRQILGQKVEFLVSFYNNEISEKSEIFDDQFSVERPDGSNFTLKIRSTKLEDSAMYFCASSALDTGELFFGEGSRLTVL.